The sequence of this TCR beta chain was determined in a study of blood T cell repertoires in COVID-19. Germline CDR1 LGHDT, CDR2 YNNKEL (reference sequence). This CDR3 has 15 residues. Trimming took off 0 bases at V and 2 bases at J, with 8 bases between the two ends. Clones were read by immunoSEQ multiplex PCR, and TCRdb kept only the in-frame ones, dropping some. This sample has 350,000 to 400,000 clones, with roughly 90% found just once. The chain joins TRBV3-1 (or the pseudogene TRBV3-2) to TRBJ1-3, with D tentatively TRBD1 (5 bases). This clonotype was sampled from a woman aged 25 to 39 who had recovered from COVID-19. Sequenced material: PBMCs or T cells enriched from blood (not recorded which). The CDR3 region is CASSQEGAPGNTIYF. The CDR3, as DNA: TGTGCCAGCAGCCAAGAAGGGGCACCTGGAAACACCATATATTTT.